The 21 T cell receptor beta chains given below trace back to one sample, sequenced in a study of spatial heterogeneity in lung cancer. Documented time point: sample taken at primary tumor resection. The sequenced material consisted of unsorted whole RNA from tumor, nontumor lung or frozen PBMC. A single record per CDR3 protein comes from TCRdb applying MiXCR to the 5' RACE reads. The sample contains about 10,000 distinct CDR3 sequences, roughly 5.1% of which appear only once. Sequencing used PBMCs, obtained at surgery. The receptor source for this set is a male donor with early-stage non-small cell lung cancer.

The sample holds many counts of this clonotype. This chain links TRBV28 with TRBJ2-2; TRBD2 is a possible D gene (6 bases). V gave up 6 bases and J gave up 0 bases, with 11 bases separating them. Germline assignment: CDR1 MDHEN and CDR2 SYDVKM. CDR3 size: 15 residues. CDR3 nucleotide sequence: TGTGCCAGCAGGACACGGGAGTCGAACACCGGGGAGCTGTTTTTT. It encodes CASRTRESNTGELFF.

The table lists this clonotype with a few counts. The chain carries TRBV30 and TRBJ2-1; D gene unclear. This CDR3 region has 16 residues. Germline V gives CDR1 GTSNPN, CDR2 SVGIG (reference sequence). The ends were cut back, 1 base at V and 0 bases at J, with 13 bases in the middle. The CDR3 protein is CAWSGYPSLSYNEQFF. DNA for the CDR3: TGTGCCTGGAGTGGGTACCCTAGTCTCTCCTACAATGAGCAGTTCTTC.

This clonotype was observed many times. The chain links TRBV19 to TRBJ2-2, with D unclear. With 10 bases removed from V and 2 bases from J, the gap between germline ends came to 11 bases. The CDR3 is made up of 13 amino acids. Germline V lookup: CDR1 LNHDA, CDR2 SQIVND (reference sequence). CDR3 nucleotides: TGTGCCACCGCGGACGCCAACACCGGGGAGCTGTTTTTT. Its translation is CATADANTGELFF.

V gene TRBV28 combines with J gene TRBJ1-1; D not certain. Germline values: CDR1 MDHEN, CDR2 SYDVKM. Deletions cut 7 bases from V and 1 base from J, with 13 bases between. CDR3 length: 14 residues. The CDR3 nucleotides read TGTGCCAGCAACCCCTCGTGGAAGAACACTGAAGCTTTCTTT. Encoded protein: CASNPSWKNTEAFF.

This clonotype came up many times. This chain uses TRBV23-1 with TRBJ1-4; 7 nucleotides agree with TRBD1. TRBV23-1 is noted as an ORF with a role that remains uncertain. This CDR3 has 15 residues. J was trimmed by 8 bases and V by 4 bases; bases with no gene match: 10. CDR3 bases: TGCGCCAGCAGTCGGTCCGGACAGGCGAGGGAAAAACTGTTTTTT. It specifies CASSRSGQAREKLFF.

This clonotype was counted at least ten times. The V gene is TRBV5-4, the J gene TRBJ2-3, with a tentative D call TRBD2 (6 bases). This CDR3 contains 15 residues. The germline CDR1 and CDR2 sequences are SGHNT and YYREEE (reference sequence). V shed 4 bases and J shed 2 bases, with 14 bases lying between them. The CDR3 is CASSPAGTHTDTQYF. The CDR3, as DNA: TGTGCCAGCAGCCCAGCCGGGACTCACACAGATACGCAGTATTTT.

This clonotype has at least ten counts. This chain connects TRBV6-2 or TRBV6-3 to TRBJ1-4; D is possibly TRBD1 (5 bases). There are 17 residues in the CDR3. Germline values: CDR1 MNHEY, CDR2 SVGEGT. Deletions cut 7 bases from V and 0 bases from J, with 18 bases between. The CDR3 DNA reads as TGTGCCAGCACTCCACGGTCGACAGCCGCAACTAATGAAAAACTGTTTTTT. Translation gives CASTPRSTAATNEKLFF.

The V gene is TRBV5-5, the J gene TRBJ2-3; 8 bases map to TRBD2. CDR1 is SGHKS and CDR2 is YYEKEE in the germline V gene (reference sequence). The CDR3 length is 14 residues. The V segment lost 4 bases and the J segment 6 bases; nucleotides outside the gene matches: 7. This CDR3 is CASSVPGTRDTQYF. CDR3 nucleotide sequence: TGTGCCAGCAGCGTCCCCGGGACTAGGGATACGCAGTATTTT.

This clonotype ranks as medium-sized. The rearrangement links TRBV9 to TRBJ2-2; 7 bases fit TRBD2. This CDR3 region has 15 residues. With 4 bases clipped from V and 5 bases from J, the junction kept 8 bases outside the gene matches. CDR1 is SGDLS and CDR2 is YYNGEE in the germline V gene. CDR3 sequence: CASSSSGAGTGELFF. As DNA, the CDR3 is TGTGCCAGCAGCTCAAGCGGGGCGGGTACCGGGGAGCTGTTTTTT.

This clonotype showed up many times. The chain uses TRBV7-3 and TRBJ1-1, with D possibly matching TRBD1 (5 bases). Germline V gives CDR1 SGHTA, CDR2 FQGTGA. The CDR3 extends over 11 amino acids. V gave up 4 bases and J gave up 6 bases, with 6 bases separating them. The CDR3 coding sequence is TGTGCCAGCAGCTCGGGGGCTGAAGCTTTCTTT. Its translation is CASSSGAEAFF.

This clonotype occurred a few times. V usage is TRBV29-1 and J usage is TRBJ2-1; the match to TRBD2 covers 8 bases. CDR1 is SQVTM, CDR2 ANQGSEA, per germline. The CDR3 consists of 13 residues. V trimming: 2 bases; J trimming: 11 bases; junction bases outside the gene matches: 8. The CDR3 loop is CSVERRGLAKQFF. The CDR3 DNA reads as TGCAGCGTTGAAAGGCGCGGACTAGCTAAGCAGTTCTTC.

By share, this clonotype counts as medium-sized. This chain connects TRBV12-3 or TRBV12-4 to TRBJ2-1, with D perhaps TRBD2 (6 bases). The CDR3 runs to 14 residues. V lost 6 bases and J 7 bases, leaving 16 bases between the germline ends. CDR3 sequence (DNA): TGTGCCAGCAGACCTGGAGGGCGCGGAAATGAGCAGTTCTTC. Protein: CASRPGGRGNEQFF.

In its sample, this clonotype was seen many times. The chain couples TRBV28 to TRBJ2-7; 9 nucleotides line up with TRBD1. With V trimmed by 2 bases and J by 4 bases, 0 bases remained unmatched. Germline CDR1 reads MDHEN; CDR2 reads SYDVKM. There are 13 residues in the CDR3. In DNA form, the CDR3 reads TGTGCCAGCAGTTTAGGGACAGGGTACGAGCAGTACTTC. Translation gives CASSLGTGYEQYF.

The table lists this clonotype with a few counts. V is TRBV29-1 and J is TRBJ2-7; 9 nucleotides match TRBD2. J lost 6 bases, V lost 6 bases, and 12 bases had no gene match. This CDR3 has 14 residues. The germline CDR1 and CDR2 sequences are SQVTM and ANQGSEA. For the CDR3, the DNA is TGCAGCGTGGCGGAGCGACTAGCGGCGGTCGAGCAGTACTTC. Translated: CSVAERLAAVEQYF.

This clonotype is medium-sized in the sample. This chain connects TRBV28 to TRBJ2-2, with 13 bases aligning to TRBD2. This CDR3 contains 17 residues. From germline, CDR1 is MDHEN and CDR2 SYDVKM. V trimming: 2 bases; J trimming: 0 bases; junction bases outside the gene matches: 0. The CDR3: CASSLTSGRANTGELFF. The CDR3 DNA reads TGTGCCAGCAGTTTAACTAGCGGGAGGGCGAACACCGGGGAGCTGTTTTTT.

This clonotype qualifies as medium-sized. The chain joins TRBV2 to TRBJ2-3, with 12 positions matching TRBD2. V was clipped by 6 bases and J by 5 bases; unmatched bases: 3. This CDR3 region has 14 residues. Germline-derived CDR1 and CDR2 are SNHLY and FYNNEI. The CDR3 DNA reads TGTGCCAGCAGCCTGGGACTAGCGGGAGATACGCAGTATTTT. Protein product: CASSLGLAGDTQYF.

Judged by abundance, this clonotype is medium-sized. The chain couples TRBV14 to TRBJ2-1; the D gene is possibly TRBD2 (6 bases). V was clipped by 4 bases and J by 3 bases, with 16 bases between them. This CDR3 spans 16 amino acids. Germline CDR1 is SGHDN and CDR2 is FVKESK. CDR3 DNA sequence: TGTGCCAGCAGCCGGACGGGACTGGCGGACTACAATGAGCAGTTCTTC. This translates into CASSRTGLADYNEQFF.

By frequency in the sample, this clonotype is medium-sized. V gene TRBV18 combines with J gene TRBJ2-7; the D gene is possibly TRBD1 (5 bases). V lost 1 base to trimming and J lost 4 bases, with 11 bases between them. Germline V gives CDR1 KGHSH, CDR2 LQKENI. There are 14 residues in the CDR3. The CDR3 coding sequence is TGTGCCAGCTCACCACAGGGGCCAAATTACGAGCAGTACTTC. It is translated as CASSPQGPNYEQYF.

The chain carries TRBV6-5 and TRBJ2-7; no reliable D call. This CDR3 spans 18 amino acids. Germline lookup yields CDR1 MNHEY and CDR2 SVGAGI. Trimming took off 0 bases at V and 7 bases at J, with 25 bases between the two ends. The CDR3 DNA sequence: TGTGCCAGCAGTTACTCGCGGCTGAAGGGAACAACGACCGGGGAGCAGTACTTC. Translated: CASSYSRLKGTTTGEQYF.

This clonotype is labeled medium-sized. J is TRBJ1-4 and V is TRBV14; D remains ambiguous. CDR3 length equals 14 residues. Germline V gene lookup returns CDR1 SGHDN and CDR2 FVKESK. Trimming took off 4 bases at V and 4 bases at J, with 10 bases between the two ends. CDR3 protein: CASSLRRYNEKLFF. The CDR3 DNA reads as TGTGCCAGCAGCCTCAGGAGATATAATGAAAAACTGTTTTTT. The full variable domain, in which reference TRBV14 and TRBJ1-4 provide the parts outside the CDR3, is EAGVTQFPSHSVIEKGQTVTLRCDPISGHDNLYWYRRVMGKEIKFLLHFVKESKQDESGMPNNRFLAERTGGTYSTLKVQPAELEDSGVYFCASSLRRYNEKLFFGSGTQLSVL.

This clonotype was counted many times. The CDR3 spells CSAQPGGGETQYF. CDR3 nucleotide sequence: TGCAGTGCCCAGCCAGGGGGAGGGGAGACCCAGTACTTC. V and J are TRBV20-1 and TRBJ2-5, with D possibly being TRBD1 or TRBD2 (7 bases each). CDR3 length: 13 residues. V was shortened by 6 bases and J by 5 bases, with 16 bases between the two germline ends. Per germline, CDR1 DFQATT and CDR2 SNEGSKA (reference sequence).